A selection of T cell receptor beta chains follows, all from one sample in a study of monozygotic twins with inflammatory bowel disease. TCRdb re-called the 5' RACE reads and catalogs CDR3 proteins one per entry, DNA excluded. This listing includes over 150,000 distinct CDR3 sequences. The sample comprised blood. The receptors were sampled from a human donor with ulcerative colitis or Crohn's disease, or a healthy co-twin of an affected twin (not recorded which). The CDR3 runs from the conserved cysteine through the conserved F or W.

TRBV6-5	TRBJ1-2	CASSYDWTGTIGLYGYTF
TRBV5-1	TRBJ2-2	CASSLGQGAGAGELFF
TRBV12-3/TRBV12-4	TRBJ2-1	CASSFIPGSGSNEQFF
TRBV21-1	TRBJ1-4	CASSKGTGRNEKLFF
TRBV12-3/TRBV12-4	TRBJ2-1	CASSFLVLPAQFF
TRBV12-3/TRBV12-4	TRBJ2-4	CASSLTRGLNIQYF
TRBV29-1	TRBJ2-2	CSGRVRGELFF
TRBV7-3	TRBJ2-2	CASSPTLTGELFF
TRBV24-1	TRBJ2-3	CATSDSSNPTTDTQYF
TRBV5-1	TRBJ1-2	CASSLVMVFSAYGYTF
TRBV10-3	TRBJ2-5	CASRGGGSPVRGQETQYF
TRBV20-1	TRBJ2-1	CSARPESYNEQFF
TRBV20-1	TRBJ2-1	CSARIDNEQFF
TRBV4-3	TRBJ2-1	CASSPGTSGSREQFF
TRBV24-1	TRBJ1-2	CATRSRGDNYGYTF
TRBV7-2	TRBJ2-1	CASSQGLAVFYNEQFF
TRBV4-3	TRBJ2-3	CASSQLADPSTDTQYF
TRBV19	TRBJ2-3	CASSIFPSTADTQYF
TRBV5-1	TRBJ2-7	CASSPGLGGYYEQYF
TRBV24-1	TRBJ1-2	CATSDNRDYGYTF
TRBV6-4	TRBJ2-1	CASSGRQGREKQYNEQFF
TRBV15	TRBJ2-2	CATSSRVRDTGELFF
TRBV30	TRBJ2-1	CAWRNAGGTRRNEQFF
TRBV7-9	TRBJ2-3	CASSFRAVTDTQYF
TRBV12-3/TRBV12-4	TRBJ1-5	CASSTGIGNQPQHF
TRBV28	TRBJ1-3	CASSPTGSGNTIYF
TRBV28	TRBJ2-3	CASRSTRLAGEDTQYF
TRBV5-1	TRBJ2-2	CASSLEVAGTGELFF
TRBV19	TRBJ2-4	CASSLRDARDIQYF
TRBV6-2/TRBV6-3	TRBJ2-1	CASSYSGTQLTSFYNEQFF
TRBV29-1	TRBJ2-5	CSVEGTSSLVGETQYF
TRBV4-1	TRBJ2-7	CASSPGLAGDSYEQYF
TRBV28	TRBJ2-1	CASSSGTSGVHNEQFF
TRBV28	TRBJ1-1	CASSLARGVTEAFF
TRBV12-3/TRBV12-4	TRBJ2-7	CASSHSTYEQYF
TRBV4-1	TRBJ2-3	CASSQGSGLAELTDTQYF
TRBV27	TRBJ2-1	CASSYGLAYNEQFF
TRBV14	TRBJ2-5	CASSQPHKLETQYF
TRBV7-6	TRBJ2-3	CASSESGTSPDTQYF
TRBV20-1	TRBJ1-1	CSALRGRETEAFF
TRBV12-3/TRBV12-4	TRBJ2-7	CASKKGQLSSYEQYF
TRBV5-6	TRBJ2-2	CASSLTIWTGDGTGELFF
TRBV7-2	TRBJ2-1	CASSLASPTNEQFF
TRBV9	TRBJ2-7	CASRPPGSYEQYF
TRBV3-1	TRBJ2-3	CASSIRGADTDTQYF
TRBV27	TRBJ2-6	CASSTTGGGWANVLTF
TRBV30	TRBJ1-6	CAWRGRDRGSSPLHF
TRBV6-1	TRBJ2-2	CASSEFAGLAGELFF
TRBV11-2	TRBJ2-7	CASSFARGNYEQYF
TRBV6-5	TRBJ2-5	CASSYSTGSETQYF
TRBV27	TRBJ2-7	CASSGRPYEQYF
TRBV20-1	TRBJ2-1	CSARRLAGLSSYNEQFF
TRBV24-1	TRBJ2-3	CATSDSSVHTQYF
TRBV29-1	TRBJ1-6	CSVRTGTANNSPLHF
TRBV24-1	TRBJ1-1	CATKGSGLVNTEAFF